This T cell receptor (beta chain) originates from a study of blood T cell repertoires in COVID-19. Study-level background: Specimens from acute and convalescent COVID-19 originated in the United States, Italy and Spain. Sources were T cells, B-cell-depleted T cells, or PBMCs; the material itself was cDNA or gDNA.

In the original workflow: Counts of nucleated cells, estimated from reference gene primer amplification, were obtained. Some clones are missing from TCRdb's copy, which holds only in-frame ones; the method was immunoSEQ multiplex PCR. V, J and clone size derive from that table, while D and trimming were established from the DNA sequence. The table includes fewer than 250,000 clones, approximately 84% detected once. Germline V gene data show CDR1 as SGDLS and CDR2 as YYNGEE. The CDR3 runs 16 residues. Trimming left V 1 base short and J 4 bases short, with 17 bases between. The sequencing sample was made of PBMCs or T cells enriched from blood (not recorded which). The chain is built from TRBV9 and TRBJ1-1; D remains ambiguous. This receptor was taken from a woman aged 25 to 39 who had recovered from COVID-19. CDR3 bases: TGTGCCAGCAGCGTACGACCGGGTGGCTTAGGCACTGAAGCTTTCTTT. It specifies CASSVRPGGLGTEAFF.